This entry features one T cell receptor (beta chain) sequence. These data come from a study of blood T cell repertoires in COVID-19. Method: immunoSEQ multiplex PCR; TCRdb's copy keeps in-frame clones and lacks some. The sample has 400,000 or so clones; 70% to 90% are singletons. CDR3 length: 15 residues. The V and J ends lost 7 bases and 2 bases respectively, with 16 bases between them. Per the germline V gene, CDR1 is SGHRS and CDR2 is YFSETQ. The J gene is TRBJ2-1, the V gene TRBV5-1; a weak D match, TRBD2 (6 bases). Input material: peripheral blood. The origin of this receptor is a man between 18 and 35 years old with COVID-19, enrolled during active disease. The CDR3 here is CASVAVGGPYNEQFF. In nucleotides, the CDR3 is TGCGCCAGCGTGGCCGTGGGGGGTCCCTACAATGAGCAGTTCTTC. The complete variable domain, with remaining parts taken from reference TRBV5-1 and TRBJ2-1, reads KAGVTQTPRYLIKTRGQQVTLSCSPISGHRSVSWYQQTPGQGLQFLFEYFSETQRNKGNFPGRFSGRQFSNSRSEMNVSTLELGDSALYLCASVAVGGPYNEQFFGPGTRLTVL.